This T cell receptor (beta chain) emerged from a study of blood T cell repertoires in COVID-19. Study summary: The United States, Italy and Spain supplied acute and convalescent COVID-19 samples. Sources were T cells, B-cell-depleted T cells, or PBMCs; the material itself was cDNA or gDNA.

V gave up 9 bases and J gave up 0 bases, with 12 bases separating them. The V gene's germline CDR1 is KGHSH and CDR2 LQKENI. The CDR3 contains 14 residues. In the authors' workflow: The authors estimated nucleated cell counts from reference gene primer amplification. Profiling relied on immunoSEQ multiplex PCR, and the TCRdb table lists in-frame clones only, not all of them. V and J calls and clone size are copied from that table; D and trimming were computed from the DNA. The top ten hold approximately 4.2% of the sample, which has over 100,000 clones, around 81% seen once. This rearrangement joins TRBV18 to TRBJ1-3; no firm D call. Input material: peripheral blood. The receptor's source is a human donor in a cohort sampled during active or convalescent COVID-19. CDR3 nucleotides: TGTGCCAGTTTGACATCAAGCTCTGGAAACACCATATATTTT. It specifies CASLTSSSGNTIYF.